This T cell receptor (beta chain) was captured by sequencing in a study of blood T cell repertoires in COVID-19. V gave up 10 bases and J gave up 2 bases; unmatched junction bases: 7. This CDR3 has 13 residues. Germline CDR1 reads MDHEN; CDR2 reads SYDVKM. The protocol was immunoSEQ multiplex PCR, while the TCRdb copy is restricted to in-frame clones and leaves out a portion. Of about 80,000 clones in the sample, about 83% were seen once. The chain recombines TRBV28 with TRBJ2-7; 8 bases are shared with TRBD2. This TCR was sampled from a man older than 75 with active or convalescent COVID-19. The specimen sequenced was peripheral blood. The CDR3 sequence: CATAREAPYEQYF. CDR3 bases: TGTGCCACTGCGCGGGAGGCCCCCTACGAGCAGTACTTC.